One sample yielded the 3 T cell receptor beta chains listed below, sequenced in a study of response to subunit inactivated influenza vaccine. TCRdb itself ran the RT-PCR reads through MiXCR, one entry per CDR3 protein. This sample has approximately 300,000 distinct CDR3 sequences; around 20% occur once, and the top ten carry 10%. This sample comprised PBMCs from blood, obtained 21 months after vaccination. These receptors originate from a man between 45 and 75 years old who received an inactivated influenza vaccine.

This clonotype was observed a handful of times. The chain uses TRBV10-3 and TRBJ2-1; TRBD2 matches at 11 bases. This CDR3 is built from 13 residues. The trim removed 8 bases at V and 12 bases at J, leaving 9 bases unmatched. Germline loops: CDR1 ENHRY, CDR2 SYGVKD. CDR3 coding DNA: TGTGCCATCTCGGCTAGCGGGGGGCCGGGGCAGTTCTTC. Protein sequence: CAISASGGPGQFF.

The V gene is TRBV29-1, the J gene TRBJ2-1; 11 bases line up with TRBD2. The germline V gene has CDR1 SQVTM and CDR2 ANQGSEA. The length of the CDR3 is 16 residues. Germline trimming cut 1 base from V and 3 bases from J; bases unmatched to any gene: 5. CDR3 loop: CSVEGGTSGIYNEQFF. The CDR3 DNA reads TGCAGCGTTGAAGGGGGGACTAGCGGAATCTACAATGAGCAGTTCTTC.

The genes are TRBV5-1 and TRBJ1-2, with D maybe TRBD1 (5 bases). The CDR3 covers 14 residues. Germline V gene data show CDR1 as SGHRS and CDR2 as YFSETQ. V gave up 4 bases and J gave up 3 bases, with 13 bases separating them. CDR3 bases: TGCGCCAGCAGCCCTGGGGGGAACGACTATGGCTACACCTTC. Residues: CASSPGGNDYGYTF.